This T cell receptor beta chain appears in the sequencing data of a study of blood T cell repertoires in COVID-19. Whole-study context: Some COVID-19 samples were acute and others convalescent; all came from the United States, Italy and Spain. Sample material is recorded as cDNA or gDNA derived from T cells, B-cell-depleted T cells, or PBMCs.

Enrollment of patients from Seattle took place during active infection, with longitudinal follow-up. With 2 bases clipped from V and 6 bases from J, the junction kept 9 bases outside the gene matches. Per germline, CDR1 SEHNR and CDR2 FQNEAQ (reference sequence). This CDR3 region has 16 residues. Per the original data handling: Amplified reference gene primers provided the basis for estimating nucleated cell counts. Assay: immunoSEQ multiplex PCR; the TCRdb copy retains only in-frame clones and omits some. Clone size and V and J calls were adopted from that table, with D and trimming inferred from the DNA. The table records approximately 350,000 clones, around 88% of them present only once.

Material for sequencing was peripheral blood. The chain combines TRBV7-9 with TRBJ2-3, with 9 bases that match TRBD2. The TCR originated in an older woman with COVID-19, enrolled during active disease. The CDR3 spells CASSLSSGGLLDTQYF. The CDR3 DNA reads as TGTGCCAGCAGCTTAAGTAGCGGGGGTCTTTTGGATACGCAGTATTTT.